The clone carrying this T cell receptor (beta chain) was seen just once. The table came from immunoSEQ multiplex PCR; TCRdb's copy has only in-frame clones and leaves some out. The sample records about 94,000 clones, 80% being singletons. These data originate in a study of blood T cell repertoires in COVID-19. This receptor was identified in a human donor in a cohort sampled during active COVID-19. Sequences were obtained from peripheral blood.

The CDR3 here is CASSLEGTDYEQYF. CDR3 bases: TGTGCCAGCAGCTTAGAAGGGACAGACTACGAGCAGTACTTC. V is TRBV11-3 and J is TRBJ2-7, with 7 positions matching TRBD1. The CDR3 spans 14 residues. V gave up 0 bases and J gave up 3 bases; unmatched junction bases: 2. Germline V gene lookup returns CDR1 SGHNT and CDR2 YENEEA.